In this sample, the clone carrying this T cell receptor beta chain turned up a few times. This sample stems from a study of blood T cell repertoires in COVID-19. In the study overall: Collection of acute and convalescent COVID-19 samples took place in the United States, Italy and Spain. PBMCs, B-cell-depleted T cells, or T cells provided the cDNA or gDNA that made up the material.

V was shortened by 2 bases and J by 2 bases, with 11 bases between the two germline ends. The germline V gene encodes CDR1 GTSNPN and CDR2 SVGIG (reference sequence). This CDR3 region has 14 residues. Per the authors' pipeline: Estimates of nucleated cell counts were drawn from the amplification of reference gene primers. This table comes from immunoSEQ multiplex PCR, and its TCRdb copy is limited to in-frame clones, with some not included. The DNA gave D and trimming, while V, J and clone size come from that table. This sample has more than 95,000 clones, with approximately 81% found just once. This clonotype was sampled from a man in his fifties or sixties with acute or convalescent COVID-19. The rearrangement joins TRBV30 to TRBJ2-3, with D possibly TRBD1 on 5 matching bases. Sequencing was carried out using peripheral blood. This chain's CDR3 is CAWSSGLYTDTQYF. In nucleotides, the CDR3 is TGTGCCTGGAGTTCAGGGTTATACACAGATACGCAGTATTTT.